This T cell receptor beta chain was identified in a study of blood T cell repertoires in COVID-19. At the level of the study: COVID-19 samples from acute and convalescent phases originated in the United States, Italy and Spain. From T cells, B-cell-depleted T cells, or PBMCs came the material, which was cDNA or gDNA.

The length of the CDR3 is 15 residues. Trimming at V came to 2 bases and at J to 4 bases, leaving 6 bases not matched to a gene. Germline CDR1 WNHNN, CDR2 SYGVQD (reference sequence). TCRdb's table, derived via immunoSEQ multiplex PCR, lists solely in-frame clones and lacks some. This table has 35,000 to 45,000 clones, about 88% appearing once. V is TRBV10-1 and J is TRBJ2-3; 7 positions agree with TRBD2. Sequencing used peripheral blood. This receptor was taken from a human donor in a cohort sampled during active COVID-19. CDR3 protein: CASSEGPAGADTQYF. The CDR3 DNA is TGCGCCAGCAGTGAGGGCCCCGCGGGGGCAGATACGCAGTATTTT.